Given below is one TCR beta chain in context. What antigen it recognizes has not been identified. No base-level quality is on record; no much larger clone is a single base apart. The sample is drawn from a study of blood T cell repertoires in COVID-19 (TCRdb year 2020). Regarding the research as a whole: Collaborator samples came from the United States, Italy and Spain and covered acute and convalescent phases of COVID-19. A freely available public database, intended as a resource for researchers studying the immune response to SARS-CoV-2, is where the repertoires were released. Deeply sampled blood TCRbeta repertoires from subjects exposed to, actively infected with, or recovered from COVID-19 were included in the dataset. The material from the prospective study consisted of cDNA or gDNA derived from T cells, B-cell-depleted T cells, or PBMCs. Where HLA class I and class II types were available, the types were taken from metadata supplied by the sample provider, not from assay-based typing. Samples came from the ongoing ImmuneRACE study (first 160 participants) plus 1,254 subjects from 6 global collaborators. Sample metadata almost always included a de-identified subject ID, COVID-19 status, age in years and sex.

The immunoSEQ Assay, a bias-controlled multiplex PCR, was used to amplify TCRbeta CDR3 regions from genomic DNA. The authors' pipeline ran thus. Within the assay, amplification of reference gene primers was used to estimate how many nucleated cells each sample contained. To quantify the absolute abundance of each unique TCRbeta CDR3 rearrangement, sequence reads were collapsed and filtered. For each sample, productive Simpson clonality was calculated as the square root of Simpson's diversity index over productive rearrangements. TCRdb obtained this table from immuneACCESS and retained in-frame rearrangements with V and J assigned. These tables miss some clones; where compared with another copy, unresolved V genes account for less than half of the shortfall, and the remainder is unexplained. V and J calls and clone size are copied from that table; D and trimming were computed from the DNA. For this sample the table gives hundreds of thousands of clones, of which approximately 88% were detected only once. The ten largest clones add up to roughly 30% of the sample.

V is shortened by 0 bases, J by 5 bases, and the region joining them spans 17 bases. The CDR3 starts with the cysteine, ends with the phenylalanine, and has 16 residues. Of the read, only the CDR3 DNA is kept; its 48 bases are in frame from base 1. Per the germline V gene (reference sequence), LNHNV is the CDR1 and YYDKDF is the CDR2. The collaborating institutions used their own protocols to collect whole blood in K2EDTA tubes. Collaborator samples were shipped for TCRbeta analysis as frozen whole blood, isolated PBMCs, or DNA extracted from either sample type. Results and caveats for the whole study, not just this receptor: The quantity of clinical and demographic metadata differed by source and by participant and was supplied without curation.

The sequence links TRBV15 to TRBJ2-7; TRBD1 is a possible D gene, resting on 7 matching bases. The source of this sequence is a man aged 35-49 years with acute or convalescent COVID-19. The sample taken for sequencing was peripheral blood. The DNA is as follows: TGTGCCACCAGCAGAGATCGACAGGGAGGAGGCGACGAGCAGTACTTC. The encoded protein is CATSRDRQGGGDEQYF.